The rows below give T cell receptor beta chains drawn from one sample of a study of blood T cell repertoires in COVID-19. Produced via immunoSEQ multiplex PCR; TCRdb's table is partial and in-frame only. This table holds about 190,000 clones, 90% found once. The sequenced material came from peripheral blood. The receptor source for this set is a man aged 50 to 59 with acute or convalescent COVID-19. The CDR3 runs from the conserved cysteine through the conserved F or W. D genes are given only for firm matches. The size field is filled for only some rows; it gives once, few, many or a size class.

j_call d_call clone_size v_call cdr3_nt cdr3_aa
TRBJ2-1 TRBD2 - TRBV6-2/TRBV6-3 TGTGCCAGCAGTGTGTTTGCGGGGGAGGCGGAGCAGTTCTTC CASSVFAGEAEQFF
TRBJ2-1 TRBD2 - TRBV19 TGTGCCAGTAGTATTCGTGGGACTAGCGGGGGCAATGAGCAGTTCTTC CASSIRGTSGGNEQFF
TRBJ1-5 - - TRBV6-6 TGTGCCAGCAACAAAGGCAGGACAGACAATCAGCCCCAGCATTTT CASNKGRTDNQPQHF
TRBJ2-1 - - TRBV28 TGTGCCAGCAGTTTCAAAATAGCGGAGGGCTGGAAGTTCTTC CASSFKIAEGWKFF
TRBJ2-1 TRBD2 - TRBV28 TGTGCCAGCAGTTTTGGGGGACTAGCGGGAGGCCTGAGCTCCTACAATGAGCAGTTCTTC CASSFGGLAGGLSSYNEQFF
TRBJ1-3 - - TRBV28 TGTGCCAGCAGTTTGTTAGCTGGAAACACCATATATTTT CASSLLAGNTIYF
TRBJ2-7 TRBD2 - TRBV6-5 TGTGCCAGCAGTTCCGCGTGGAGCGGGAGTGCCTACGAGCAGTACTTC CASSSAWSGSAYEQYF
TRBJ1-3 TRBD1 few TRBV2 TGTGCCAGCAGTTCTGACCGGGACAGGGGGTTCTCTGGAAACACCATATATTTT CASSSDRDRGFSGNTIYF
TRBJ1-1 - - TRBV10-3 TGTGCCATCACGGGGGAAGTTGGAGAAGCTTTCTTT CAITGEVGEAFF
TRBJ2-7 - - TRBV9 TGTGCCAGCAGCGTAGGGGGGCAACCTAACGAGCAGTACTTC CASSVGGQPNEQYF
TRBJ1-6 - - TRBV27 TGTGCCAGCAGTTTAGGACAGTCTAATTCACCCCTCCACTTT CASSLGQSNSPLHF
TRBJ2-2 - - TRBV4-1 TGCGCCAGCAGCCTAGTGCCGGGGTCTCAGACCGGGGAGCTGTTTTTT CASSLVPGSQTGELFF
TRBJ1-5 - - TRBV28 TGTGCCAGCAGCCCCCCCGGAGGAGACCCCCATCAGCCCCAGCATTTT CASSPPGGDPHQPQHF
TRBJ2-7 - - TRBV28 TGTGCCAGCAGTTTTGAGGCTAGCTCCTACGAGCAGTACTTC CASSFEASSYEQYF
TRBJ1-5 - - TRBV2 TGTGCCAGCAGAGGGGAACACAATCAGCCCCAGCATTTT CASRGEHNQPQHF
TRBJ2-1 TRBD2 - TRBV12-5 TGTGCTAGTGGCTTGGTAGGTATCGGGAAACTAGCGGGGAAATCCTACAATGAGCAGTTCTTC CASGLVGIGKLAGKSYNEQFF
TRBJ1-1 - - TRBV5-8 TGTGCCAGCAGCTATGGACCGGGAACTGAAGCTTTCTTT CASSYGPGTEAFF
TRBJ2-1 - - TRBV3-1/TRBV3-2 TGTGCCAGCAGCCAAGAAGTGGGCCCTCGGAGGAGCCGGAGTGAGCAGTTCTTC CASSQEVGPRRSRSEQFF
TRBJ1-1 - - TRBV18 TGTGCCAGCTCACCGGGTCAGGGGAATGAAGCTTTCTTT CASSPGQGNEAFF
TRBJ2-5 - - TRBV29-1 TGCAGCGCCTTAGGGGGGGGAGAGACCCAGTACTTC CSALGGGETQYF
TRBJ2-1 TRBD2 - TRBV4-1 TGCGCCAGCAGCCAGACTAGCGGACGGGTAGATGAGCAGTTCTTC CASSQTSGRVDEQFF
TRBJ1-1 - - TRBV19 TGTGCCAGTAGTCCCCCGGTGTTGGGCCTACCGATGAACACTGAAGCTTTCTTT CASSPPVLGLPMNTEAFF
TRBJ2-2 TRBD1 - TRBV5-4 TGTGCCAGCAGCGCCGACAGGGGAAACATCAACACCGGGGAGCTGTTTTTT CASSADRGNINTGELFF
TRBJ2-2 - - TRBV12-3/TRBV12-4 TGTGCCAGCAGTTTCTCGAACACCGGGGAGCTGTTTTTT CASSFSNTGELFF
TRBJ2-5 - - TRBV30 TGTGCCTGGGAGGGGGGGGAGACCCAGTACTTC CAWEGGETQYF
TRBJ1-5 - - TRBV6-5 TGTGCCAGCAGACGCAGGGGTGGCAATCAGCCCCAGCATTTT CASRRRGGNQPQHF
TRBJ1-2 - - TRBV30 TGTGCCTGGAGTGGCGGGATCGAGGATGGCTACACCTTC CAWSGGIEDGYTF
TRBJ1-2 TRBD1 - TRBV28 TGTGCCAGCAGTTTAAGTGACAGGGGGGCTAAGGGCTACACCTTC CASSLSDRGAKGYTF
TRBJ2-1 TRBD2 - TRBV3-1/TRBV3-2 TGTGCCAGCAGCCAATGGGCGGGAGGCAACAATGAGCAGTTCTTC CASSQWAGGNNEQFF
TRBJ2-7 TRBD2 - TRBV6-5 TGTGCCAGCAGTTCAGGACTAGCGGGCTACGAGCAGTACTTC CASSSGLAGYEQYF
TRBJ2-1 - - TRBV4-1 TGCGCCAGCAGCCAAGACAACATGGTCCGCAATGAGCAGTTCTTC CASSQDNMVRNEQFF
TRBJ1-1 TRBD1 - TRBV13 TGTGCCAGCAGCTTTGGTGACAGGGGGGTCACTGAAGCTTTCTTT CASSFGDRGVTEAFF
TRBJ1-1 TRBD1 - TRBV7-6 TGTGCCAGCAGCTTAGATCCAGGGGGACCCACTGAAGCTTTCTTT CASSLDPGGPTEAFF
TRBJ1-5 - - TRBV6-5 TGTGCCAGCAGTTACGGGGTCCCAGGGGATCAGCCCCAGCATTTT CASSYGVPGDQPQHF
TRBJ2-1 TRBD1 - TRBV5-8 TGTGCCAGCAGCCAGGTGGACAGGGCGGTCAATGAGCAGTTCTTC CASSQVDRAVNEQFF
TRBJ2-6 TRBD1 - TRBV15 TGTGCCACCAGCAGGGACAGGGCTGGGGCCAACGTCCTGACTTTC CATSRDRAGANVLTF
TRBJ1-5 TRBD1 - TRBV7-2 TGTGCCAGCAGCTTGGCAGGGGGTTCGCAGCCCCAGCATTTT CASSLAGGSQPQHF
TRBJ2-1 - once TRBV7-8 TGTGCCAGCAGCTTAACAGCGGAGCTCTACAATGAGCAGTTCTTC CASSLTAELYNEQFF
TRBJ2-1 - - TRBV4-1 TGCGCCAGCAGCCGGAGTCGAGCCCCCGGCTACAATGAGCAGTTCTTC CASSRSRAPGYNEQFF
TRBJ2-7 - - TRBV2 TGTGCCAGCAGGGGGGCAGGGGTCCACGAGCAGTACTTC CASRGAGVHEQYF
TRBJ2-1 TRBD1 - TRBV7-2 TGTGCCAGCAGCTCCGCCGGGACAGGTATCTACAATGAGCAGTTCTTC CASSSAGTGIYNEQFF
TRBJ1-5 - - TRBV7-9 TGTGCCAGCAGTCGCCCAGGGAGGAATCAGCCCCAGCATTTT CASSRPGRNQPQHF
TRBJ2-5 - once TRBV6-5 TGTGCCAGCAGTTACCATACCTCGGGAGAGACCCAGTACTTC CASSYHTSGETQYF
TRBJ2-5 TRBD1 - TRBV5-1 TGCGCCAGCAGCTTGGGACAGGGGCCCCAAGAGACCCAGTACTTC CASSLGQGPQETQYF
TRBJ2-1 TRBD2 - TRBV5-4 TGTGCCAGCAGCTTGGACCCAGCGGGAGAGTACAATGAGCAGTTCTTC CASSLDPAGEYNEQFF
TRBJ2-3 TRBD2 - TRBV2 TGTGCCAGCAACCCCCTGAGGGGACTAGCGGGGGGAGGGGGAACAGATACGCAGTATTTT CASNPLRGLAGGGGTDTQYF
TRBJ1-2 - - TRBV28 TGTGCCAGCAGCCTGCAGACAGACTATGGCTACACCTTC CASSLQTDYGYTF
TRBJ2-2 TRBD2 - TRBV27 TGTGCCAGCAGTAGAACCTCCGGGACTAGCGGTCCCGACACCGGGGAGCTGTTTTTT CASSRTSGTSGPDTGELFF
TRBJ2-7 TRBD2 once TRBV5-4 TGTGCCAGCAGCTGGGGGACTATCGATCTCTACGAGCAGTACTTC CASSWGTIDLYEQYF
TRBJ1-4 TRBD1 - TRBV28 TGTGCCAGCAGTTCGCCGGGACAGGGAGAAAAACTGTTTTTT CASSSPGQGEKLFF
TRBJ2-5 TRBD2 - TRBV18 TGTGCCAGCTCACCAGGAGCGGGGGGGCCCGGTGAGACCCAGTACTTC CASSPGAGGPGETQYF
TRBJ2-1 - - TRBV12-3/TRBV12-4 TGTGCCAGCAGCCCCGTAACTAGCAATGAGCAGTTCTTC CASSPVTSNEQFF
TRBJ1-5 - - TRBV2 TGTGCCAGCAGGGTCGACATTAGCAATCAGCCCCAGCATTTT CASRVDISNQPQHF
TRBJ2-1 TRBD2 - TRBV11-2 TGTGCCAGCAGCTTAACCAGCGGGGGAAACAATGAGCAGTTCTTC CASSLTSGGNNEQFF
TRBJ2-1 TRBD1 - TRBV19 TGTGCCAGTAGGGGACAGGGTAGTTACAATGAGCAGTTCTTC CASRGQGSYNEQFF
TRBJ2-1 TRBD1 - TRBV9 TGTGCCAGCAGGCCGGGACAGGGGTTGGGGAATGAGCAGTTCTTC CASRPGQGLGNEQFF